This T cell receptor beta chain appears in the sequencing data of a study of T cell repertoires in cytomegalovirus infection. Study in general: CMV infection and matching HLA type were both indicated by public TCR beta signatures.

One entry per CDR3 protein results from TCRdb running MiXCR on the reads. Among about 740,000 distinct CDR3 sequences listed, around 32% were seen once. Study results and limitations: HLA-C-restricted CMV clonotypes gave the most frequent clonotype in two of eight donors.

This clonotype was recorded at least ten times. Its antigen is not identified. The sample consisted of cultured PBMCs, taken from culture after CMV antigen stimulation. The clonotype was recovered from a human donor in good health (CMV status not recorded). Some clones in this sample may be carry-over from other donors' samples.

CDR3 residues: CASASRGGNQPQHF. In nucleotides, the CDR3 is TGTGCCAGCGCAAGCAGGGGGGGCAATCAGCCCCAGCATTTT. J is TRBJ1-5 and V is TRBV7-8; 7 nucleotides match TRBD1. The V gene end was trimmed by 8 bases and the J gene end by 2 bases; junction bases not matched to a gene: 6. Germline CDR1 is SGHVS and CDR2 is FQNEAQ. This CDR3 is 14 amino acids long.